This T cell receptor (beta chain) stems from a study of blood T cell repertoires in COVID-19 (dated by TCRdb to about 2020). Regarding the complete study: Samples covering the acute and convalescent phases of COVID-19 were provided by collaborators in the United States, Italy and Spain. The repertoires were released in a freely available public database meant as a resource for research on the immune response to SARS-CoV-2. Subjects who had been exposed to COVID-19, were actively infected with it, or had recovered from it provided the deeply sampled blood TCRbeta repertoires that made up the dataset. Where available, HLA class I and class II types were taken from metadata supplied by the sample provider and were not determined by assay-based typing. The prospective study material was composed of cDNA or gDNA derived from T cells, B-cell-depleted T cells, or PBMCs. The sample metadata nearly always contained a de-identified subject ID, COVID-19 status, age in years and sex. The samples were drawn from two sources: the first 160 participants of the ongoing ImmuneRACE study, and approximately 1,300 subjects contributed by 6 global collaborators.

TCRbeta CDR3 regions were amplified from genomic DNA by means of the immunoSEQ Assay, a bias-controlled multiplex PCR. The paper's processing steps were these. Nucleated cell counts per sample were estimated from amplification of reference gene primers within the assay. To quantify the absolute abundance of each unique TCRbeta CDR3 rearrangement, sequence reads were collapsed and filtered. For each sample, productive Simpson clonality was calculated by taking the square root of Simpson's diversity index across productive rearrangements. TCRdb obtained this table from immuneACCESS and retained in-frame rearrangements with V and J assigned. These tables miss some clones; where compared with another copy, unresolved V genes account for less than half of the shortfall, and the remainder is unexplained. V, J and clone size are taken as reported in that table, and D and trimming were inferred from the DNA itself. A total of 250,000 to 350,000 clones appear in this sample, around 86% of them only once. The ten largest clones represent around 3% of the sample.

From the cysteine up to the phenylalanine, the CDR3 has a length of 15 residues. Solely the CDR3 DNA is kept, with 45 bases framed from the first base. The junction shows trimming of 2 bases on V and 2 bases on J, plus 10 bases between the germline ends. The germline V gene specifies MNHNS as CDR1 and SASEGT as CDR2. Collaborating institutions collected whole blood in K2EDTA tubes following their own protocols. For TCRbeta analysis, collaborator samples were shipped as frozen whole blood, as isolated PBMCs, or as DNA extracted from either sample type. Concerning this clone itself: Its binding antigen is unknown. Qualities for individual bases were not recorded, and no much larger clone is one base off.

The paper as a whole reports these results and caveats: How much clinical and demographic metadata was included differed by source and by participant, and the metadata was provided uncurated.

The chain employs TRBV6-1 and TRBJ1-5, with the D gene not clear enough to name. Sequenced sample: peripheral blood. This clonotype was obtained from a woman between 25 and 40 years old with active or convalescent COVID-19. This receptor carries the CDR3 CASSEQDPGNQPQHF. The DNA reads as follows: TGTGCCAGCAGTGAACAGGATCCCGGCAATCAGCCCCAGCATTTT.